This TCR beta chain was identified in a study of blood T cell repertoires in COVID-19. Study-level background: Whether acute or convalescent, the COVID-19 samples came from the United States, Italy and Spain.

There are 15 residues in the CDR3. The table came from immunoSEQ multiplex PCR; TCRdb's copy has only in-frame clones and leaves some out. The table includes around 250,000 clones, around 87% detected once. In its sample, this clone was seen a few times. The specimen sequenced was PBMCs or T cells enriched from blood (not recorded which). The chain has TRBV21-1 and TRBJ1-1; whether TRBD1, the table's D call, matches the DNA was not checked. TRBV21-1 is assigned pseudogene status. The clonotype originates from a woman in her fifties or sixties who had recovered from COVID-19. The CDR3 spells CASSLRTATNTEAFF. CDR3 sequence (DNA): TGTGCCAGCAGCCTCCGGACAGCGACTAACACTGAAGCTTTCTTT.